This T cell receptor (beta chain) was identified in a study of sequential checkpoint blockade in melanoma. Across the study: Around 90 pretreatment tumor DNA samples were TCRβ immunosequenced. Twenty-two patients had tumor biopsies before treatment and at week 13. Broader study findings: Pretreatment TIL clonality tracked with response in the nivolumab-first arm.

For this clone: Its specificity is not known.

J lost 5 bases, V lost 4 bases, and 5 bases had no gene match. The CDR3 is made up of 16 amino acids. The germline V gene encodes CDR1 MNHGY and CDR2 SAAAGT. Described treatment: randomized to nivolumab then ipilimumab (arm A) or the reverse (arm B). Only in-frame clones appear in the TCRdb table, and some are missing; sequencing was by immunoSEQ multiplex PCR. The repertoire includes fewer than 900 clones, 22% of them detected once, and 10% sits in the top ten. The sample here was tumor tissue (inferred from file names), taken from a patient given nivolumab and ipilimumab in sequence. This rearrangement joins TRBV6-8 to TRBJ2-1, with TRBD2 identical over 13 bases. This clonotype was obtained from a human donor with melanoma. CDR3 residues: CASSSTSGRIHNEQFF. The CDR3 bases are TGTGCCAGCAGTTCGACTAGCGGGAGGATCCACAATGAGCAGTTCTTC.